This T cell receptor beta chain was captured by sequencing in a study of blood T cells in healthy people across ages. This clonotype has a handful of counts. No fewer than 7 million PBMCs went into each sample. Trimming pared 7 bases from V and 0 bases from J, leaving 6 bases between. Germline V gives CDR1 DFQATT, CDR2 SNEGSKA (reference sequence). The CDR3 loop spans 11 amino acids. A J-beta primer mix and a sample-barcoded 5' primer were used in a second PCR of about 7 to 12 cycles. Each cDNA molecule was tagged by a template-switch adaptor that had 12 random nucleotides. TCRdb re-called the 5' RACE reads with MiXCR, one entry per CDR3 protein. Of around 1.5 million distinct CDR3 sequences listed, around 36% were seen once; the top ten hold around 11%.

Sequenced sample: blood. This rearrangement joins TRBV20-1 to TRBJ2-5; no reliable D call. The clonotype was recovered from a woman aged 30 to 39 in good health. CDR3 amino acids: CSGSDQETQYF. CDR3 nucleotides: TGCAGTGGGTCGGACCAAGAGACCCAGTACTTC.